Below, 27 T cell receptor beta chains from the same sample are listed, as sequenced in a study of blood T cell repertoires in COVID-19. Data came from immunoSEQ multiplex PCR; TCRdb stores just in-frame clones and leaves some out. The sample holds 450,000 to 500,000 clones, 80% to 90% seen once. Material: peripheral blood. The receptors derive from a human donor in a cohort sampled during active COVID-19.

This clone was observed a handful of times. V usage is TRBV27 and J usage is TRBJ1-1; 11 nucleotides match TRBD1. V dropped 6 bases and J dropped 1; count of bases not matched to a gene: 7. In germline, CDR1 is MNHEY, CDR2 SMNVEV (reference sequence). The CDR3 has 16 residues. The CDR3 region is CASSPDRGRSNTEAFF. CDR3 sequence (DNA): TGTGCCAGCAGCCCGGACAGGGGGCGATCGAACACTGAAGCTTTCTTT.

Here the CDR3 DNA reads TGTGCCAGCTCAACTTACGGACAGGGTGATGGCTACACCTTC. Amino acid sequence: CASSTYGQGDGYTF. V gene TRBV18 combines with J gene TRBJ1-2; 8 nucleotides match TRBD1. The ends lost 5 bases at V and 6 bases at J; junction bases unmatched: 8. The germline V gene encodes CDR1 KGHSH and CDR2 LQKENI. This CDR3 is built from 14 residues.

This chain uses TRBV30 with TRBJ1-2; no definite D call. Germline lookup yields CDR1 GTSNPN and CDR2 SVGIG (reference sequence). V lost 0 bases, J lost 10 bases, and 9 bases lay in between. CDR3 length: 11 amino acids. The CDR3 bases are TGTGCCTGGAGTGTACAGCCAGCCTACACCTTC. Translation gives CAWSVQPAYTF.

V usage is TRBV9 and J usage is TRBJ2-1; TRBD1 is a possible D gene (6 bases). The CDR3 extends over 15 amino acids. CDR1 is SGDLS and CDR2 is YYNGEE in the germline V gene. Trimming pared 4 bases from V and 5 bases from J, leaving 16 bases between. The CDR3 is CASSPSGTHHNEQFF. CDR3 nucleotides: TGTGCCAGCAGCCCGTCCGGGACACATCACAATGAGCAGTTCTTC. Full variable domain (remainder filled in from reference TRBV9 and TRBJ2-1): DSGVTQTPKHLITATGQRVTLRCSPRSGDLSVYWYQQSLDQGLQFLIQYYNGEERAKGNILERFSAQQFPDLHSELNLSSLELGDSALYFCASSPSGTHHNEQFFGPGTRLTVL.

This clone was counted between two and nine times. The J gene is TRBJ2-5, the V gene TRBV2, with a tentative D call TRBD2 (6 bases). The germline V gene has CDR1 SNHLY and CDR2 FYNNEI. The CDR3 has 16 residues. With 8 bases removed from V and 1 base from J, the gap between germline ends came to 20 bases. The CDR3 DNA follows: TGTGCCAGCCTCGGGACTCCTACAACTATCCAAGAGACCCAGTACTTC. This sequence encodes CASLGTPTTIQETQYF.

This clone appeared a few times. One end of the junction fails to match germline, which may point to a read error. The CDR3 DNA reads as TGTGCTAGCAGCTTAATGAGACAGGGGCTGAGTGGTGCGAACACCGGGGAGCTGTTTTTT. Translating gives CASSLMRQGLSGANTGELFF. V gene TRBV7-7 combines with J gene TRBJ2-2; 8 bases line up with TRBD1. Germline-derived CDR1 and CDR2 are SSHAT and FNYEAQ (reference sequence). This CDR3 spans 20 amino acids.

The chain couples TRBV2 to TRBJ2-5; D is perhaps TRBD1 (5 bases). The V end lost 7 bases, the J end lost 5 bases, and 14 bases lay between the germline ends. Germline V gene sequence: CDR1 SNHLY, CDR2 FYNNEI. The CDR3 is 13 residues long. Here the CDR3 DNA reads TGTGCCAGCAACCCTGGGGCAACCGAGACCCAGTACTTC. Protein product: CASNPGATETQYF.

The V and J genes are TRBV4-2 and TRBJ2-5; the match to TRBD2 covers 9 bases. This CDR3 has 18 amino acids. After removal of 0 bases from V and 5 bases from J, the junction contained 13 bases not matched to a gene. The V gene's germline CDR1 is LGHNA and CDR2 YNFKEQ. The DNA of the CDR3 is TGTGCCAGCAGCCAAGATGAGGGAACTAGCGGGTTGGGGGAGACCCAGTACTTC. Amino acid sequence: CASSQDEGTSGLGETQYF.

This chain uses TRBV28 with TRBJ2-7; TRBD1 matches at 12 bases. Germline CDR1 is MDHEN and CDR2 is SYDVKM. The V and J ends lost 4 bases and 7 bases, in that order; junction bases with no gene match: 8. This CDR3 comprises 15 residues. The CDR3 protein is CASSSSGTGGEEQYF. For the CDR3, the DNA is TGTGCCAGCAGTTCCTCCGGGACAGGGGGCGAAGAGCAGTACTTC.

Only a few counts were recorded for this clone. The chain recombines TRBV5-4 with TRBJ2-1, with 8 bases fitting TRBD2. J gave up 0 bases and V 4 bases, and 9 bases lay outside the gene matches. CDR1 and CDR2 (germline): SGHNT, YYREEE (reference sequence). The CDR3 loop spans 17 amino acids. The DNA of the CDR3 is TGTGCCAGCAGCAGGGGCGGGGGGCCGAGCTCCTACAATGAGCAGTTCTTC. Protein sequence: CASSRGGGPSSYNEQFF.

The chain carries TRBV5-4 and TRBJ2-7; TRBD2 aligns across 12 bases. Germline assignment: CDR1 SGHNT and CDR2 YYREEE (reference sequence). This CDR3 is built from 17 residues. Trimming removed 2 bases from V and 4 bases from J; junction bases left unmatched: 10. This CDR3 reads CASSFTLAGGLGYEQYF. The DNA of the CDR3 is TGTGCCAGCAGCTTTACTCTAGCGGGAGGGTTAGGGTACGAGCAGTACTTC.

The V call is TRBV30, the J call TRBJ1-1; TRBD1 aligns across 9 bases. This CDR3 is 15 amino acids long. V trimming: 3 bases; J trimming: 1 base; junction bases outside the gene matches: 6. Germline V CDR1 and CDR2: GTSNPN, SVGIG (reference sequence). Here the CDR3 DNA reads TGTGCCTGGAGGCCTACAGGGGGCGAGAACACTGAAGCTTTCTTT. It encodes CAWRPTGGENTEAFF.

The V call is TRBV29-1, the J call TRBJ2-1, with 13 bases identical to TRBD2. The CDR3 sequence is 17 residues long. CDR1 and CDR2 from the germline V gene are SQVTM and ANQGSEA. Unmatched junction bases numbered 9, after V lost 0 bases and J lost 7 bases. The CDR3 spells CSVEDRWTSGRGNEQFF. The CDR3 DNA sequence: TGCAGCGTTGAAGATCGGTGGACTAGCGGGAGAGGGAATGAGCAGTTCTTC.

The chain recombines TRBV4-2 with TRBJ2-1, with 11 bases identical to TRBD2. V lost 4 bases, J lost 7 bases, and 6 bases stayed unmatched. The CDR3 length is 15 residues. Germline CDR1 is LGHNA and CDR2 is YNFKEQ. DNA for the CDR3: TGTGCCAGCAGCCGCATACTAGCGGGAGAGAATGAGCAGTTCTTC. Translation: CASSRILAGENEQFF.

The chain carries TRBV18 and TRBJ2-7, with TRBD1 matching 7 bases. The length of the CDR3 is 14 residues. Germline V CDR1 and CDR2: KGHSH, LQKENI. V dropped 3 bases and J dropped 0; count of bases not matched to a gene: 2. The CDR3 is CASSPGQSSYEQYF. CDR3 sequence (DNA): TGTGCCAGCTCACCGGGACAGAGCTCCTACGAGCAGTACTTC.

The V gene is TRBV6-2 or TRBV6-3, the J gene TRBJ2-5; D remains ambiguous. Trimming removed 2 bases from V and 0 bases from J, with 13 bases in between. The V gene's germline CDR1 is MNHEY and CDR2 SVGEGT. CDR3 length: 16 amino acids. The chain's CDR3 is CASSYDQRKYQETQYF. In DNA form, the CDR3 reads TGTGCCAGCAGTTACGATCAGCGCAAGTACCAAGAGACCCAGTACTTC.

The chain links TRBV7-9 to TRBJ2-2; D is perhaps TRBD2 (5 bases). This CDR3 is 18 amino acids long. V gave up 7 bases and J gave up 1 base, with 22 bases separating them. CDR1 is SEHNR, CDR2 FQNEAQ, per germline (reference sequence). The CDR3 here is CASTQLILERLNTGELFF. CDR3 bases: TGTGCCAGCACCCAATTAATCTTGGAGCGGCTGAACACCGGGGAGCTGTTTTTT.

The V and J genes are TRBV28 and TRBJ1-3, with a weak D call TRBD1 (6 bases). From germline, CDR1 is MDHEN and CDR2 SYDVKM. Trimming stripped 2 bases from V and 0 bases from J, with 14 bases between. CDR3 length: 17 residues. The CDR3 coding sequence is TGTGCCAGCAGTTTAGCAGGACAGACCTTCTCTGGAAACACCATATATTTT. Encoded protein: CASSLAGQTFSGNTIYF.

CDR3 protein: CASSTRGRGYEQYF. The CDR3 DNA reads TGTGCCAGCAGCACGCGGGGTAGGGGCTACGAGCAGTACTTC. The V and J genes are TRBV5-6 and TRBJ2-7; D perhaps matches TRBD2 (6 bases). CDR1 SGHDT and CDR2 YYEEEE come from the germline V gene. Trimming removed 4 bases at V and 3 bases at J, with 14 bases between. CDR3 length: 14 residues.

The rearrangement joins TRBV11-1 to TRBJ1-1; TRBD1 aligns across 9 bases. V lost 5 bases and J lost 3; bases outside the gene matches: 10. This CDR3 is built from 16 residues. Germline CDR1 reads SGHAT; CDR2 reads FQDESV (reference sequence). As DNA, the CDR3 is TGTGCCAGCAGCCCCCGGGACAGGGCAGTATACACTGAAGCTTTCTTT. It yields the protein CASSPRDRAVYTEAFF. The variable domain in full, completed from reference TRBV11-1 and TRBJ1-1, reads EAEVAQSPRYKITEKSQAVAFWCDPISGHATLYWYRQILGQGPELLVQFQDESVVDDSQLPKDRFSAERLKGVDSTLKIQPAELGDSAMYLCASSPRDRAVYTEAFFGQGTRLTVV.

This clone was counted once. The J gene is TRBJ1-3, the V gene TRBV5-1; 8 bases align to TRBD1. Losses at the gene ends were 1 base for V and 1 base for J; bases not matched to a gene: 7. Germline V gene sequence: CDR1 SGHRS, CDR2 YFSETQ. The length of the CDR3 is 17 residues. CDR3 protein: CASSLSGQGSSGNTIYF. CDR3 nucleotide sequence: TGCGCCAGCAGCTTGAGCGGACAGGGATCGTCTGGAAACACCATATATTTT.

This rearrangement joins TRBV24-1 to TRBJ2-1, with a tentative D call TRBD1 (5 bases). Trimming cost V 3 bases and J 0 bases, with 11 bases left between them. From germline, CDR1 is KGHDR and CDR2 SFDVKD. The CDR3 is 16 residues long. The CDR3 bases are TGTGCCACCAGTGATCCCCTGACAGACTCCTACAATGAGCAGTTCTTC. Amino acid sequence: CATSDPLTDSYNEQFF.

The J gene is TRBJ2-7, the V gene TRBV4-1, with a weak D call TRBD2 (11 bases). The germline V and J ends were trimmed by 4 bases and 7 bases, with 38 bases remaining between them. The CDR3 totals 21 residues. The germline V gene encodes CDR1 MGHRA and CDR2 YSYEKL. The DNA of the CDR3 is TGCGCCAGCAGCCTCCAGTTCGAAGGACAGGGGGTAGCGGGAGGGCACGGGGAGCAGTACTTC. This gives the protein CASSLQFEGQGVAGGHGEQYF.

The chain links TRBV9 to TRBJ1-1, with 10 nucleotides matching TRBD1. Trimming at V came to 3 bases and at J to 5 bases, leaving 1 base not matched to a gene. CDR1 SGDLS and CDR2 YYNGEE come from the germline V gene. This CDR3 has 13 residues. The CDR3 protein is CASSGGQGTEAFF. The CDR3 nucleotides are TGTGCCAGCAGCGGGGGACAGGGGACTGAAGCTTTCTTT.

This clone turned up a few times. The rearrangement links TRBV28 to TRBJ1-1; D is undetermined. V gave up 3 bases and J gave up 1 base, with 6 bases separating them. The CDR3 totals 13 residues. Germline CDR1 and CDR2: MDHEN and SYDVKM. CDR3 in DNA: TGTGCCAGCAGTTTTCGGGAGAACACTGAAGCTTTCTTT. It specifies CASSFRENTEAFF.

The gene calls are TRBV7-3 and TRBJ2-7; D call uncertain. There are 13 residues in the CDR3. Trimming cost V 0 bases and J 4 bases, with 7 bases left between them. CDR1 is SGHTA and CDR2 is FQGTGA in the germline V gene. CDR3 amino acids: CASSLTPVYEQYF. CDR3 DNA sequence: TGTGCCAGCAGCTTAACCCCCGTATACGAGCAGTACTTC.

This sequence joins TRBV28 and TRBJ1-1; 9 bases are a match to TRBD1. J gave up 3 bases and V 2 bases, and 4 bases lay outside the gene matches. CDR1 and CDR2 (germline): MDHEN, SYDVKM. The CDR3 covers 15 residues. The CDR3 protein is CASSLPDRGDTEAFF. The CDR3 region has the DNA TGTGCCAGCAGTTTACCTGACAGGGGGGACACTGAAGCTTTCTTT.